This T cell receptor beta chain derives from a study of T cells in Graves' hyperthyroidism and ophthalmopathy. A word on this clonotype: What it binds is unknown.

Each 10 ml fresh peripheral blood draw supplied the PBMCs. Authors of the study amplified TCR beta CDR3 regions from RNA transcripts. HTBI primers were the set used in a first-round RT-PCR of the TCR CDR3. TCRdb analysed the multiplex PCR reads with MiXCR anew, one entry per CDR3 protein. The repertoire holds some 490,000 distinct CDR3 sequences, with roughly 15% as singletons. The study's findings and limits: Most thyroid-expanded clonotypes above 0.001 were also found in blood.

Germline V gene lookup returns CDR1 SGHDN and CDR2 FVKESK. This CDR3 has 22 amino acids. Losses at the gene ends were 2 bases for V and 6 bases for J; bases not matched to a gene: 27. The rearrangement uses TRBV14 and TRBJ2-2, with TRBD1 identical over 7 bases. This receptor was taken from a woman aged 25 to 39 with Graves' ophthalmopathy. What was sequenced was blood. This CDR3 reads CASSQTPGSGQHPGKRAGELFF. The CDR3 DNA reads TGTGCCAGCAGCCAAACCCCCGGGTCGGGACAGCACCCGGGGAAAAGGGCCGGGGAGCTGTTTTTT.